The rows below give T cell receptor beta chains drawn from one sample of a study of T cells after yellow fever vaccination. TCRdb re-analysed the 5' RACE reads in MiXCR, keeping a single row per CDR3 protein. The sample yields approximately 160,000 distinct CDR3 sequences, approximately 6.2% seen once. The material sequenced was CD4+ T cells sorted from PBMCs, taken on the day of the first yellow fever vaccination. These receptors originate from a man aged 18 to 29 who received the YFV17D yellow fever vaccine. The CDR3 runs from the conserved cysteine through the conserved F or W. The order of the fields is CDR3 protein, CDR3 DNA, J gene, V gene, clone size, D gene. A D gene is named only where the DNA matches it firmly. Clone sizes are given selectively: once, few, many, or a class where the clone is expanded.

CASSLAPSGGDTQYF | TGCGCCAGCAGCTTGGCGCCTAGCGGGGGGGATACGCAGTATTTT | TRBJ2-3 | TRBV5-1 | many | TRBD2
CASNTGKAGGPYEQYF | TGCGCCAGCAATACGGGGAAAGCGGGGGGGCCTTACGAGCAGTACTTC | TRBJ2-7 | TRBV5-1 | few | TRBD2
CASSLDVTSLHEQFF | TGCGCCAGCAGCTTGGACGTGACTAGTCTACATGAGCAGTTCTTC | TRBJ2-1 | TRBV5-1 | many | -
CATSDFDETQYF | TGTGCCACCAGTGATTTCGACGAGACCCAGTACTTC | TRBJ2-5 | TRBV24-1 | - | -
CASSVGQNTEAFF | TGTGCCAGCAGTGTGGGACAAAACACTGAAGCTTTCTTT | TRBJ1-1 | TRBV2 | - | -
CASSGTSGGSYEQYF | TGTGCCAGCAGCGGCACTAGCGGGGGGTCCTACGAGCAGTACTTC | TRBJ2-7 | TRBV7-2 | few | TRBD2
CASSLDRTVGGYGYTF | TGCGCCAGCAGCTTGGATCGGACAGTCGGGGGCTATGGCTACACCTTC | TRBJ1-2 | TRBV5-1 | few | -
CSARDEQYTDTQYF | TGCAGTGCTAGAGATGAACAGTACACAGATACGCAGTATTTT | TRBJ2-3 | TRBV20-1 | - | -
CSAVPGGGGEKLFF | TGCAGTGCTGTACCCGGGGGGGGCGGGGAAAAACTGTTTTTT | TRBJ1-4 | TRBV20-1 | few | -
CAISLKQGNTEAFF | TGTGCCATCAGCCTTAAACAGGGGAACACTGAAGCTTTCTTT | TRBJ1-1 | TRBV10-3 | few | -
CASSEWVAGTDTQYF | TGCGCCAGCAGTGAGTGGGTAGCGGGCACAGATACGCAGTATTTT | TRBJ2-3 | TRBV10-2 | many | -
CASSLVGGGSETQYF | TGTGCCAGCAGCTTAGTTGGGGGTGGTTCGGAGACCCAGTACTTC | TRBJ2-5 | TRBV7-2 | few | -
CASSWTLTNTGELFF | TGTGCCAGCAGCTGGACGCTTACGAACACCGGGGAGCTGTTTTTT | TRBJ2-2 | TRBV7-2 | many | -
CASSPTAVPNSPLHF | TGTGCCAGCTCACCCACGGCAGTTCCTAATTCACCCCTCCACTTT | TRBJ1-6 | TRBV18 | few | -
CASSEQARNMNTEAFF | TGTGCCAGCAGCGAACAGGCGAGAAACATGAACACTGAAGCTTTCTTT | TRBJ1-1 | TRBV12-3/TRBV12-4 | few | -
CASSQEGPWGSEAFF | TGCGCCAGCAGCCAAGAGGGACCTTGGGGATCTGAAGCTTTCTTT | TRBJ1-1 | TRBV4-3 | few | -
CASSFGQLRGGYTF | TGTGCCAGCAGCTTCGGACAGCTTCGGGGAGGCTACACCTTC | TRBJ1-2 | TRBV5-5 | - | -
CASSDGTGYTGELFF | TGTGCCAGCAGCGACGGGACGGGCTACACCGGGGAGCTGTTTTTT | TRBJ2-2 | TRBV7-2 | many | -
CASSFLRELDQPQHF | TGTGCCAGCAGCTTTCTAAGGGAATTAGACCAGCCCCAGCATTTT | TRBJ1-5 | TRBV7-2 | many | -
CATSETGGGRKNEQFF | TGTGCCACCAGTGAGACAGGGGGTGGCCGGAAGAATGAGCAGTTCTTC | TRBJ2-1 | TRBV24-1 | - | TRBD1
CASSLALQAQETQYF | TGCGCCAGCAGCTTGGCGCTACAGGCCCAAGAGACCCAGTACTTC | TRBJ2-5 | TRBV5-1 | many | -
CSTTTRNLYGYTF | TGCAGTACAACTACTCGCAATCTGTATGGCTACACCTTC | TRBJ1-2 | TRBV20-1 | - | -
CASSEGPLGEGGYTF | TGTGCCAGCAGCGAGGGACCCCTGGGAGAGGGTGGCTACACCTTC | TRBJ1-2 | TRBV7-3 | many | -
CASSYSQTREKLFF | TGTGCCAGCAGTTACTCACAGACGCGTGAAAAACTGTTTTTT | TRBJ1-4 | TRBV6-5 | many | -
CASRARNTGELFF | TGCGCCAGCAGGGCCAGAAACACCGGGGAGCTGTTTTTT | TRBJ2-2 | TRBV5-1 | few | -
CASSLVGGRSDEQYF | TGCGCCAGCAGCTTGGTCGGAGGGAGGAGCGACGAGCAGTACTTC | TRBJ2-7 | TRBV5-1 | - | -
CASSLSGIETQYF | TGTGCCAGCAGTTTATCGGGGATAGAGACCCAGTACTTC | TRBJ2-5 | TRBV12-3/TRBV12-4 | many | -
CASSLVPQQGGYEQYF | TGCGCCAGCAGCTTGGTTCCGCAGCAGGGCGGCTACGAGCAGTACTTC | TRBJ2-7 | TRBV5-1 | few | -
CASSGVGSTDTQYF | TGCGCCAGCAGCGGCGTAGGTAGCACAGATACGCAGTATTTT | TRBJ2-3 | TRBV5-1 | few | -
CASSAHGDYKNIQYF | TGTGCCAGCAGTGCACATGGGGACTATAAAAACATTCAGTACTTC | TRBJ2-4 | TRBV28 | few | TRBD2
CASSQDAGETQYF | TGCGCCAGCAGCCAAGATGCAGGGGAGACCCAGTACTTC | TRBJ2-5 | TRBV4-3 | many | -
CASRGTGGTEAFF | TGTGCCAGCAGGGGGACAGGGGGGACTGAAGCTTTCTTT | TRBJ1-1 | TRBV12-3/TRBV12-4 | few | TRBD1
CASSSEDNRGNTGELFF | TGTGCCAGCAGTTCAGAAGATAACAGGGGTAACACCGGGGAGCTGTTTTTT | TRBJ2-2 | TRBV28 | many | TRBD1
CASSEEGIGNTEAFF | TGTGCCAGCAGCGAAGAGGGGATTGGAAACACTGAAGCTTTCTTT | TRBJ1-1 | TRBV7-3 | many | -
CASSLIGTEQYF | TGTGCCAGCAGCTTGATAGGAACCGAGCAGTACTTC | TRBJ2-7 | TRBV5-4 | many | -
CASSPSRGHNEQFF | TGTGCCAGCAGCCCGTCTCGGGGTCACAATGAGCAGTTCTTC | TRBJ2-1 | TRBV5-8 | many | -
CASRAGYTDTQYF | TGTGCCAGCAGAGCGGGGTACACAGATACGCAGTATTTT | TRBJ2-3 | TRBV6-1 | - | TRBD2
CASSLAFLGANEQFF | TGCGCCAGCAGCTTGGCCTTTCTGGGGGCAAATGAGCAGTTCTTC | TRBJ2-1 | TRBV5-1 | many | -
CASRYRGHYGYTF | TGTGCCAGCAGGTACAGGGGTCACTATGGCTACACCTTC | TRBJ1-2 | TRBV12-3/TRBV12-4 | - | TRBD1
CASSQEVKNYGYTF | TGCGCCAGCAGCCAAGAGGTCAAAAACTATGGCTACACCTTC | TRBJ1-2 | TRBV4-3 | few | -
CASSPLGEQYF | TGCGCCAGCAGCCCCCTCGGAGAGCAGTACTTC | TRBJ2-7 | TRBV5-1 | medium-sized | -
CASSTIGGAAQETQYF | TGCGCCAGCAGCACGATAGGGGGCGCAGCCCAAGAGACCCAGTACTTC | TRBJ2-5 | TRBV5-1 | few | TRBD1
CASTYREDEQFF | TGTGCCAGCACCTACAGGGAGGATGAGCAGTTCTTC | TRBJ2-1 | TRBV2 | - | -
CSANHPPTSGGAATQYF | TGCAGTGCCAATCATCCGCCGACTAGCGGGGGGGCGGCGACCCAGTACTTC | TRBJ2-5 | TRBV20-1 | - | TRBD2
CASSRTGFQDSPLHF | TGTGCCAGCAGTAGGACAGGGTTCCAAGATTCACCCCTCCACTTT | TRBJ1-6 | TRBV6-5 | many | TRBD1
CASSFSSYNSPLHF | TGTGCCAGCAGTTTCAGCTCCTATAATTCACCCCTCCACTTT | TRBJ1-6 | TRBV12-3/TRBV12-4 | many | -
CASSLASNYGYTF | TGTGCCAGCAGTTTAGCCAGTAACTATGGCTACACCTTC | TRBJ1-2 | TRBV12-3/TRBV12-4 | many | -
CASSPQEGQAFF | TGTGCCAGCAGCCCCCAAGAGGGACAGGCTTTCTTT | TRBJ1-1 | TRBV7-9 | - | TRBD1
CASSEYGGGVDEQFF | TGTGCCAGCAGCGAATATGGCGGGGGGGTAGATGAGCAGTTCTTC | TRBJ2-1 | TRBV7-2 | few | TRBD2
CASGPRVIYEQYF | TGTGCCAGCGGCCCCCGGGTCATCTACGAGCAGTACTTC | TRBJ2-7 | TRBV5-5 | - | -
CAFSLGDRGRTGANVLTF | TGTGCCTTCAGTTTAGGAGACAGGGGGCGTACTGGGGCCAACGTCCTGACTTTC | TRBJ2-6 | TRBV3-1 | - | TRBD1
CASSTWRGDNEQFF | TGCGCCAGTAGTACCTGGCGGGGAGACAATGAGCAGTTCTTC | TRBJ2-1 | TRBV5-1 | many | -
CASSVGTSGNTIYF | TGTGCCAGCAGCGTTGGGACATCTGGAAACACCATATATTTT | TRBJ1-3 | TRBV9 | - | -
CASSLIPSPETQYF | TGTGCCAGCAGCTTAATTCCGTCCCCCGAGACCCAGTACTTC | TRBJ2-5 | TRBV11-2 | - | -